These 32 T cell receptor beta chains were sequenced from one sample in a study of CD8 T cells in Susac syndrome. An input of about 0.5 to 1 ug of RNA was subjected to reverse transcription using random hexamers. TCRdb itself ran the immunoSEQ multiplex PCR reads through MiXCR, one entry per CDR3 protein. Here the sample spans fewer than 90,000 distinct CDR3 sequences, around 93% being singletons. The sample was CD8+ T cells from PBMCs. The origin of the receptors is a human donor with Susac syndrome.

The chain recombines TRBV12-3 or TRBV12-4 with TRBJ2-1; 10 nucleotides align to TRBD2. The CDR3 loop spans 16 amino acids. The junction had 10 bases not matched to a gene; V was cut back by 5 bases and J by 6 bases. CDR3 in DNA: TGTGCCAGCAGTGATCCAACTAGCGGGGCCCCCAATGAGCAGTTCTTC. Translation: CASSDPTSGAPNEQFF.

J is TRBJ2-5 and V is TRBV29-1, with no clear D. Germline values: CDR1 SQVTM, CDR2 ANQGSEA. V dropped 4 bases and J dropped 2 bases, with 17 bases sitting between them. This CDR3 is 15 amino acids long. The CDR3 is CSVGRTGTFQETQYF. The CDR3 region has the DNA TGCAGCGTTGGTCGGACCGGAACTTTTCAAGAGACCCAGTACTTC.

A single count supports this clonotype. The rearrangement joins TRBV20-1 to TRBJ1-1, with D hard to call. CDR1 DFQATT and CDR2 SNEGSKA come from the germline V gene (reference sequence). Trimming removed 6 bases from V and 7 bases from J, with 12 bases in between. The CDR3 has 11 amino acids. This chain's CDR3 is CSAASEHEAFF. The CDR3 nucleotides are TGCAGTGCGGCGTCCGAGCATGAAGCTTTCTTT.

The CDR3, as DNA: TGTGCCACCTCAGGGCTGGGGGCCCCCCATAACGAGCAGTACTTC. This gives the protein CATSGLGAPHNEQYF. This chain connects TRBV2 to TRBJ2-7; D may be TRBD1 (6 bases). This CDR3 has 15 amino acids. Trimming cost V 10 bases and J 5 bases, with 24 bases left between them. CDR1 and CDR2 from the germline V gene are SNHLY and FYNNEI.

As for this clonotype: One junction end disagrees with the germline gene, perhaps due to a read error. The V gene is TRBV7-8, the J gene TRBJ2-7; no definite D call. Germline V gives CDR1 SGHVS, CDR2 FQNEAQ. The CDR3 runs 14 residues. The CDR3 sequence: CAGSSRGLGYEQYF. As DNA, the CDR3 is TGTGCCGGCAGCTCCCGCGGCCTGGGCTACGAGCAGTACTTC.

The chain has TRBV20-1 and TRBJ2-5, with 9 bases aligning to TRBD2. Germline trimming cut 4 bases from V and 5 bases from J; bases unmatched to any gene: 14. The CDR3 length is 16 residues. Looked up from germline, CDR1 is DFQATT and CDR2 is SNEGSKA (reference sequence). The CDR3, as DNA: TGCAGTGCTATCCCACTGACTAGCGGAAGGGGGGAGACCCAGTACTTC. Protein sequence: CSAIPLTSGRGETQYF.

This clonotype has just one count. The chain links TRBV20-1 to TRBJ2-5, with D tentatively TRBD2 (6 bases). The CDR3 sequence is 11 residues long. The germline V and J ends were trimmed by 6 bases and 5 bases, with 10 bases remaining between them. Germline assignment: CDR1 DFQATT and CDR2 SNEGSKA (reference sequence). CDR3 bases: TGCAGTGCAAATGCGGGGGAGACCCAGTACTTC. Protein product: CSANAGETQYF.

The rearrangement joins TRBV7-9 to TRBJ2-1; TRBD2 agrees at 9 bases. CDR1 and CDR2 from the germline V gene are SEHNR and FQNEAQ (reference sequence). Trimming removed 5 bases from V and 8 bases from J; junction bases left unmatched: 7. The CDR3 extends over 14 amino acids. The DNA of the CDR3 is TGTGCCAGCAGCGCCGGACTAGCGAAGGATGAGCAGTTCTTC. It translates to CASSAGLAKDEQFF.

The chain uses TRBV7-2 and TRBJ2-7, with 8 bases fitting TRBD1. The CDR3 runs 15 residues. After removal of 7 bases from V and 3 bases from J, the junction contained 11 bases not matched to a gene. CDR1 SGHTA and CDR2 FQGNSA come from the germline V gene. The CDR3: CASTPWATGDYEQYF. Here the CDR3 DNA reads TGTGCCAGCACTCCCTGGGCGACAGGGGACTACGAGCAGTACTTC.

The chain combines TRBV7-3 with TRBJ2-5; 7 bases line up with TRBD2. The CDR3 spans 17 residues. Trimming took 5 bases from V and 1 from J; bases not matched to a gene: 13. Germline V gene data show CDR1 as SGHTA and CDR2 as FQGTGA. The CDR3 loop reads CASSPTHPLAAQETQYF. The CDR3 nucleotides are TGTGCCAGCAGCCCTACTCACCCGCTAGCGGCCCAAGAGACCCAGTACTTC.

CDR3 protein: CASSFGGLMVQPQHF. Here the CDR3 DNA reads TGTGCCAGCAGTTTCGGGGGGCTGATGGTACAGCCCCAGCATTTT. The chain combines TRBV12-3 or TRBV12-4 with TRBJ1-5; TRBD1 is a possible D gene (6 bases). The V and J ends lost 3 bases and 7 bases respectively, with 16 bases between them. This CDR3 contains 15 residues.

V gene TRBV7-2 combines with J gene TRBJ2-1; 11 bases fit TRBD1. The V gene's germline CDR1 is SGHTA and CDR2 FQGNSA. Trimming at V came to 1 base and at J to 9 bases, leaving 5 bases not matched to a gene. The CDR3 has 15 residues. CDR3 loop: CASSLGGQGGFEQFF. The CDR3 DNA reads as TGTGCCAGCAGCTTAGGGGGACAGGGGGGTTTTGAGCAGTTCTTC.

V usage is TRBV6-1 and J usage is TRBJ2-7, with D perhaps being TRBD1 or TRBD2 (5 bases each). Trimming pared 0 bases from V and 6 bases from J, leaving 6 bases between. This CDR3 has 12 residues. Germline V CDR1 and CDR2: MNHNS, SASEGT. In DNA, the CDR3 is TGTGCCAGCAGTGAAGCGGGGACCGAGCAGTACTTC. It codes for CASSEAGTEQYF.

This clonotype was seen a single time. The chain links TRBV20-1 to TRBJ1-5; 8 bases map to TRBD1. This CDR3 has 13 residues. Germline CDR1 is DFQATT and CDR2 is SNEGSKA (reference sequence). The J segment lost 3 bases and the V segment lost 6 bases, leaving 4 bases of the junction unmatched. The CDR3 reads CSARDRPNQPQHF. DNA for the CDR3: TGCAGTGCGAGGGACAGGCCCAATCAGCCCCAGCATTTT.

The chain couples TRBV7-2 to TRBJ2-6, with 7 bases that match TRBD1. CDR3 length: 18 residues. CDR1 is SGHTA, CDR2 FQGNSA, per germline. V shed 0 bases and J 0 bases; nucleotides not matched to a gene: 5. The DNA for the CDR3 is TGTGCCAGCAGCTTAGCGGGGACAGACTTCTCTGGGGCCAACGTCCTGACTTTC. Translated, it gives CASSLAGTDFSGANVLTF. The full variable domain, in which reference TRBV7-2 and TRBJ2-6 provide the parts outside the CDR3, is GAGVSQSPSNKVTEKGKDVELRCDPISGHTALYWYRQSLGQGLEFLIYFQGNSAPDKSGLPSDRFSAERTGGSVSTLTIQRTQQEDSAVYLCASSLAGTDFSGANVLTFGAGSRLTVL.

The rearrangement uses TRBV4-2 and TRBJ2-6, with TRBD1 matching over 9 bases. There are 18 residues in the CDR3. With 4 bases clipped from V and 2 bases from J, the junction kept 9 bases outside the gene matches. The germline V gene has CDR1 LGHNA and CDR2 YNFKEQ. CDR3 bases: TGTGCCAGCAGCCCGTATTTACAGGGGGCTGCTGGGGCCAACGTCCTGACTTTC. This encodes CASSPYLQGAAGANVLTF.

In DNA form, the CDR3 reads TGTGCCAGCAGTTACGGAGGGACTGGAAACACCATATATTTT. Translation gives CASSYGGTGNTIYF. The V call is TRBV6-5, the J call TRBJ1-3; D is undetermined. The CDR3 has 14 amino acids. V lost 2 bases and J 2 bases, leaving 7 bases between the germline ends. Germline-derived CDR1 and CDR2 are MNHEY and SVGAGI.

This clonotype was detected once. The chain has TRBV7-6 and TRBJ2-7; 11 nucleotides align to TRBD2. CDR1 and CDR2 (germline): SGHVS, FNYEAQ. Germline trimming cut 1 base from V and 6 bases from J; bases unmatched to any gene: 5. The CDR3 length is 15 residues. CDR3 nucleotides: TGTGCCAGCAGCTTAGTAGCGGGAGGGCTTGGCGAGCAGTACTTC. It translates to CASSLVAGGLGEQYF.

V gene TRBV15 combines with J gene TRBJ1-4, with TRBD1 as a possible D gene (6 bases). This CDR3 is 16 amino acids long. V gave up 0 bases and J gave up 6 bases, with 14 bases separating them. CDR1 is LNHNV and CDR2 is YYDKDF in the germline V gene (reference sequence). The CDR3 DNA sequence: TGTGCCACCAGCAGAGATCGGGGGGCCTCTCATGAAAAACTGTTTTTT. As protein: CATSRDRGASHEKLFF.

V and J are TRBV4-1 and TRBJ2-1; 8 bases line up with TRBD2. The CDR3 has 17 amino acids. The trim removed 1 base at V and 0 bases at J, leaving 5 bases unmatched. The germline V gene encodes CDR1 MGHRA and CDR2 YSYEKL. The CDR3 protein is CASSQGPGGDSYNEQFF. The CDR3 coding sequence is TGCGCCAGCAGCCAAGGTCCGGGGGGGGACTCCTACAATGAGCAGTTCTTC.

V is TRBV20-1 and J is TRBJ1-2, with a weak D call TRBD1 (5 bases). Trimming removed 3 bases from V and 3 bases from J, with 11 bases in between. CDR1 and CDR2 (germline): DFQATT, SNEGSKA (reference sequence). This CDR3 spans 13 amino acids. The CDR3 region is CSASEGRDYGYTF. CDR3 bases: TGCAGTGCTAGTGAGGGGCGCGACTATGGCTACACCTTC.

This sequence joins TRBV14 and TRBJ2-1; D is unclear. The CDR3 runs to 16 residues. V was cut by 1 base and J by 0 bases, with 10 bases left in between. Germline V gene data show CDR1 as SGHDN and CDR2 as FVKESK. The CDR3 DNA follows: TGTGCCAGCAGCCAAGGGAAACGGACCTCCTACAATGAGCAGTTCTTC. Translated, it gives CASSQGKRTSYNEQFF.

CDR3 coding DNA: TGTGCCAGCAGTGGTGTTAGGGAAGAGACCCAGTACTTC. Residues: CASSGVREETQYF. This chain connects TRBV6-1 to TRBJ2-5; D gene unclear. Germline-derived CDR1 and CDR2 are MNHNS and SASEGT. The CDR3 totals 13 residues. Trimming cost V 4 bases and J 3 bases, with 9 bases left between them.

This chain uses TRBV4-1 with TRBJ1-5, with D perhaps matching TRBD1 (6 bases). The germline V and J ends were trimmed by 0 bases and 3 bases, with 15 bases remaining between them. The CDR3 has 17 amino acids. Germline assignment: CDR1 MGHRA and CDR2 YSYEKL. This CDR3 is CASSQDTGSWSNQPQHF. The CDR3 DNA sequence: TGCGCCAGCAGCCAAGATACAGGGTCCTGGTCCAATCAGCCCCAGCATTTT.

The CDR3 nucleotides are TGTGCCAGCAGCTACGGGACAGTTTATCGGGGCTACACCTTC. The encoded protein is CASSYGTVYRGYTF. The chain joins TRBV3-1 to TRBJ1-2; 7 positions match TRBD1. Trimming took 5 bases from V and 8 from J; bases not matched to a gene: 11. In germline, CDR1 is LGHDT, CDR2 YNNKEL (reference sequence). The CDR3 sequence is 14 residues long.

This clonotype was detected only once. The chain employs TRBV20-1 and TRBJ2-3; D could derive from TRBD1 or TRBD2 (5 bases each). V lost 4 bases, J lost 6 bases, and 20 bases lay in between. CDR1 and CDR2 (germline): DFQATT, SNEGSKA (reference sequence). The CDR3 is made up of 15 amino acids. For the CDR3, the DNA is TGCAGTGCTATTCCCGGGACCTCGGGAATTGATACGCAGTATTTT. Residues: CSAIPGTSGIDTQYF.

The chain couples TRBV9 to TRBJ2-7, with D possibly TRBD2 on 6 matching bases. CDR1 is SGDLS and CDR2 is YYNGEE in the germline V gene. The CDR3 runs 17 residues. Trimming shortened V by 0 bases and J by 2 bases, and 18 bases separated the two germline ends. The CDR3 nucleotides read TGTGCCAGCAGCGTAGGGCCCTACGGGAGTATACCCTACGAGCAGTACTTC. Translation gives CASSVGPYGSIPYEQYF.

The V gene is TRBV7-9, the J gene TRBJ1-5; TRBD1 is a possible D gene (6 bases). The CDR3 contains 13 residues. V gave up 5 bases and J gave up 12 bases, with 17 bases separating them. In germline, CDR1 is SEHNR, CDR2 FQNEAQ (reference sequence). CDR3 bases: TGTGCCAGCAGCCTTGATTACACAGGGCTCCAGCATTTT. Its translation: CASSLDYTGLQHF.

The V call is TRBV20-1, the J call TRBJ1-2, with D unresolved. V lost 5 bases to trimming and J lost 4 bases, with 23 bases between them. Germline V lookup: CDR1 DFQATT, CDR2 SNEGSKA (reference sequence). This CDR3 has 16 amino acids. CDR3 DNA: TGCAGTGCTCATTCCCACGCGTCGCTGGCTCCCTATGGCTACACCTTC. Translating it yields CSAHSHASLAPYGYTF.

The chain couples TRBV7-9 to TRBJ2-7; no clear D gene. There are 13 residues in the CDR3. Germline CDR1 SEHNR, CDR2 FQNEAQ (reference sequence). V lost 4 bases and J lost 3, with 10 bases in between. The CDR3 here is CASSSTTGYEQYF. The DNA of the CDR3 is TGTGCCAGCAGCTCGACAACCGGCTACGAGCAGTACTTC.

This CDR3 is CASGFLLDRPSNTGELFF. The CDR3 bases are TGTGCTAGTGGTTTCCTCCTAGACAGGCCCTCGAACACCGGGGAGCTGTTTTTT. This chain joins TRBV12-5 and TRBJ2-2; TRBD1 is a possible D gene (6 bases). This CDR3 contains 18 residues. Trimming left V 3 bases short and J 0 bases short, with 17 bases between. CDR1 and CDR2 (germline): LGHNT, FRNRAP.

The J gene is TRBJ2-7, the V gene TRBV30, with 10 nucleotides matching TRBD1. CDR1 is GTSNPN and CDR2 is SVGIG in the germline V gene (reference sequence). The CDR3 has 13 residues. After removal of 2 bases from V and 5 bases from J, the junction contained 3 bases not matched to a gene. CDR3 in amino acids: CAWSYGTGDEQYF. CDR3 nucleotides: TGTGCCTGGAGTTACGGGACAGGGGACGAGCAGTACTTC.